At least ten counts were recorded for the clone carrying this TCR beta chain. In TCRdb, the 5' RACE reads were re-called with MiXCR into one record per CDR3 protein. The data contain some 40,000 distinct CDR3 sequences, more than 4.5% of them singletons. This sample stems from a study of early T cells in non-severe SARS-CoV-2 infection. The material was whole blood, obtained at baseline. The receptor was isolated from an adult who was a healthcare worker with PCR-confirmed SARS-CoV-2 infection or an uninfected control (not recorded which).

The CDR3 nucleotides are TGTGCCAGCTCACCTTCGGGGGAGGACTATGGCTACACCTTC. It yields the protein CASSPSGEDYGYTF. The chain joins TRBV18 to TRBJ1-2; a possible D gene is TRBD1 (5 bases). V lost 3 bases and J 3 bases, leaving 11 bases between the germline ends. Germline values: CDR1 KGHSH, CDR2 LQKENI. This CDR3 is 14 amino acids long.